This T cell receptor beta chain was recovered during a study of identifying expanded T cells in peripheral blood. Points from the study as a whole: Across healthy donors, higher total template counts meant significantly greater two-week count variance. Roughly 1.2 clones differed between technical replicates, versus roughly 17 and 20 over time.

Per the germline V gene, CDR1 is SGDLS and CDR2 is YYNGEE. This CDR3 has 17 residues. Worth noting for this clone: Its target is unknown.

Data came from immunoSEQ multiplex PCR; TCRdb stores just in-frame clones and leaves some out. The sample includes 95,000 to 150,000 clones, about four fifths of them seen just once. The sequencing input was blood. The TCR sequence derives from a person between 18 and 70 years old in good health. The V call is TRBV9, the J call TRBJ1-1, with TRBD1 identical over 10 bases. CDR3 loop: CASTDYRGQGKNTEAFF. The CDR3 DNA reads as TGTGCTAGTACGGATTATAGGGGACAGGGGAAGAACACTGAAGCTTTCTTT.